Described below is a single T cell receptor (beta chain) sequence and its context. What it recognizes is unknown. Each of the patients experienced relapse following autologous stem cell transplantation, and their brentuximab vedotin exposure differed. Germline assignment: CDR1 MNHEY and CDR2 SMNVEV (reference sequence). The V segment lost 5 bases and the J segment 4 bases; nucleotides outside the gene matches: 0. The CDR3 is made up of 13 amino acids. This table comes from immunoSEQ multiplex PCR, and its TCRdb copy is limited to in-frame clones, with some not included. The data show about 46,000 clones, about 78% seen once. This sample was included in a study of PD-1 blockade in classical Hodgkin lymphoma. Study-wide results and limits: Before treatment, complete responders showed about the same diversity as newly diagnosed patients. A reduction in baseline TCR diversity was reportedly seen in newly diagnosed patients relative to healthy donors. Compared with baseline, CD4+ but not CD8+ TCR diversity had risen significantly by C4D1.

The sequenced sample was peripheral blood mononuclear cells (PBMCs), obtained before the second cycle of nivolumab. The chain couples TRBV27 to TRBJ2-1; 9 positions match TRBD2. This sequence was found in a human donor with classical Hodgkin lymphoma. The CDR3 region has the DNA TGTGCCAGCAGTCTAGCGGGGTACAATGAGCAGTTCTTC. Residues: CASSLAGYNEQFF.